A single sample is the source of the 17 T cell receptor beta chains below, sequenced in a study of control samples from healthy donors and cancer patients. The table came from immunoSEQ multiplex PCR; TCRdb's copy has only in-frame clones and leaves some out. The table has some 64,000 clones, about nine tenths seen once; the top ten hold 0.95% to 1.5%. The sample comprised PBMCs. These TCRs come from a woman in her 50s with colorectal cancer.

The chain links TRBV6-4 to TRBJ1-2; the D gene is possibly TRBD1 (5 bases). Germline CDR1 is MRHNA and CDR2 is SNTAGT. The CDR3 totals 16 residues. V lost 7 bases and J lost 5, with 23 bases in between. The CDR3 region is CASTRIRARGFYGYTF. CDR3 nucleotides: TGTGCCAGCACCAGAATCAGGGCAAGGGGTTTTTATGGCTACACCTTC.

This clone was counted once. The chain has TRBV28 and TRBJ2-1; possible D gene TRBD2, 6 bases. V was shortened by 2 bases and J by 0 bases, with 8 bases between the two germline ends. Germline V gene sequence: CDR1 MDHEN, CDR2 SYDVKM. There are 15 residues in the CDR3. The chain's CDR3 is CASSLGGVSYNEQFF. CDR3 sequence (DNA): TGTGCCAGCAGTTTAGGCGGGGTCTCCTACAATGAGCAGTTCTTC.

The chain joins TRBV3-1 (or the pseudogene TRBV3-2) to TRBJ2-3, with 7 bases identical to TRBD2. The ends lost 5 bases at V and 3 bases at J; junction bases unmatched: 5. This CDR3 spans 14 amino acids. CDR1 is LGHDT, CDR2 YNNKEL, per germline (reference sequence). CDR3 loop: CASSVGTTTDTQYF. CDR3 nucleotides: TGTGCCAGCAGCGTCGGGACTACGACAGATACGCAGTATTTT.

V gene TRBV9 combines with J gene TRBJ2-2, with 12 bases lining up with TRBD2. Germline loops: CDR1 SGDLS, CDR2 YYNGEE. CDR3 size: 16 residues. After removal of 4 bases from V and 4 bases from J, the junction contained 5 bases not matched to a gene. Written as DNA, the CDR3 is TGTGCCAGCAGCACAGGACTAGCGGGGTTCACCGGGGAGCTGTTTTTT. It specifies CASSTGLAGFTGELFF.

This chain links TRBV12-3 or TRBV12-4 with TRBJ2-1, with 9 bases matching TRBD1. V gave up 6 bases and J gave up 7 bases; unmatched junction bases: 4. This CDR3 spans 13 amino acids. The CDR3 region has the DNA TGTGCCAGCAGGGGACAGGGTGGTAATGAGCAGTTCTTC. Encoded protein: CASRGQGGNEQFF.

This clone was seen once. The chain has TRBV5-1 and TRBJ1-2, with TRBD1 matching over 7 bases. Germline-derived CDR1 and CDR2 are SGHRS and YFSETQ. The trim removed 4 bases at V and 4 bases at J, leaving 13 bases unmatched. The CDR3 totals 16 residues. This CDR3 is CASSIGINRGSYGYTF. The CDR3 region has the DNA TGCGCCAGCAGCATCGGGATCAACAGGGGCTCCTATGGCTACACCTTC.

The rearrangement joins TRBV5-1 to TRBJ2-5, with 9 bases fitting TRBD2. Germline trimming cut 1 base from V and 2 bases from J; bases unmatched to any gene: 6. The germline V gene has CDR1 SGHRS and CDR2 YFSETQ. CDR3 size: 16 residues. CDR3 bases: TGCGCCAGCAGCTTGCGCGGGGGGGCCCGACAAGAGACCCAGTACTTC. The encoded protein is CASSLRGGARQETQYF. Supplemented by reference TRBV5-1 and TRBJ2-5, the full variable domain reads KAGVTQTPRYLIKTRGQQVTLSCSPISGHRSVSWYQQTPGQGLQFLFEYFSETQRNKGNFPGRFSGRQFSNSRSEMNVSTLELGDSALYLCASSLRGGARQETQYFGPGTRLLVL.

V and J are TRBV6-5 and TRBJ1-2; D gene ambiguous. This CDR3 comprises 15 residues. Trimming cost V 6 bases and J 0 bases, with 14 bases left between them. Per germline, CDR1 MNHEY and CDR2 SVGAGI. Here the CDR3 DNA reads TGTGCCAGCAGGGAGGGCACGGGCGCTAACTATGGCTACACCTTC. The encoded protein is CASREGTGANYGYTF.

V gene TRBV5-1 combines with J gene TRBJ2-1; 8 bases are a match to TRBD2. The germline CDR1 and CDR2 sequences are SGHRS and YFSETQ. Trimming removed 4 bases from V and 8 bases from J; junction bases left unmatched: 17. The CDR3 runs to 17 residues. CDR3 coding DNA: TGCGCCAGCAGCCCGGGTTCCGGGAGGGCCGTTAACGATGAGCAGTTCTTC. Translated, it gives CASSPGSGRAVNDEQFF.

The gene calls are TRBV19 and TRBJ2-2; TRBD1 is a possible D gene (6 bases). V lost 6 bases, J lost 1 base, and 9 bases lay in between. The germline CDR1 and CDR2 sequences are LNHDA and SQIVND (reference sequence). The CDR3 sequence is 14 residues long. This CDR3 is CASRRRGNTGELFF. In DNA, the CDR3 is TGTGCCAGTAGGCGCAGGGGGAACACCGGGGAGCTGTTTTTT.

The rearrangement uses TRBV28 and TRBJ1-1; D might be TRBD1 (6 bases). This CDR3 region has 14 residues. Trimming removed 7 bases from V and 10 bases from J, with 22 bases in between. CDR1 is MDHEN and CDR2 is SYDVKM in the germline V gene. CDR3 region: CASTSDGGGRVAFF. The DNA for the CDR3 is TGTGCCAGCACCTCAGATGGGGGGGGGCGCGTAGCTTTCTTT.

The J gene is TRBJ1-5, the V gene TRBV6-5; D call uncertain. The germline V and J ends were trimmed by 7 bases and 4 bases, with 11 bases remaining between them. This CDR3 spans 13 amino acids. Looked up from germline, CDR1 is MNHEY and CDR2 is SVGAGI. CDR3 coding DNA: TGTGCCAGCACCCCCCAGGTTAATCAGCCCCAGCATTTT. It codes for CASTPQVNQPQHF.

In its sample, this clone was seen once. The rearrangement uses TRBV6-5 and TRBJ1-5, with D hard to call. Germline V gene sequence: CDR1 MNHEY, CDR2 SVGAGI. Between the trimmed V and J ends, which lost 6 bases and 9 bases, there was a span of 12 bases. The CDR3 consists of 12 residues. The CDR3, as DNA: TGTGCCAGCAGACCACCCACGGGGCCCCAGCATTTT. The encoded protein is CASRPPTGPQHF.

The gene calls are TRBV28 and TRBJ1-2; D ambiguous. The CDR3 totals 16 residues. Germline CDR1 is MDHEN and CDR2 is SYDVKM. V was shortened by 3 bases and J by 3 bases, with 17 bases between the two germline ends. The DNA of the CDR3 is TGTGCCAGCAGTTTTTATACTCGGGGTGTGGACTATGGCTACACCTTC. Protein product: CASSFYTRGVDYGYTF.

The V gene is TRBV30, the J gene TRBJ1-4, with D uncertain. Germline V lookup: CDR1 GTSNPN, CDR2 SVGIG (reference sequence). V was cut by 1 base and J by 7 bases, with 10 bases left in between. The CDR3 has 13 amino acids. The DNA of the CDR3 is TGTGCCTGGAGTGAAGAAGAGGGTGAAAAACTGTTTTTT. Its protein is CAWSEEEGEKLFF.

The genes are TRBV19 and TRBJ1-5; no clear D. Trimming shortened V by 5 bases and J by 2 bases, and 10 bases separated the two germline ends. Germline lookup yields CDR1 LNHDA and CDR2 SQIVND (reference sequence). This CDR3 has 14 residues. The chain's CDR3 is CASSFLRGNQPQHF. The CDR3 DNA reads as TGTGCCAGTAGTTTTCTTAGGGGCAATCAGCCCCAGCATTTT.

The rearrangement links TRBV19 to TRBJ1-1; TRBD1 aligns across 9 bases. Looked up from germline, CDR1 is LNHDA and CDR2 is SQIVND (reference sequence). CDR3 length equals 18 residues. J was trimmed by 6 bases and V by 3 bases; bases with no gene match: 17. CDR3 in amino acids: CASSIWPGRQGVWAEAFF. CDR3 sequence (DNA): TGTGCCAGTAGTATTTGGCCGGGTCGACAGGGGGTCTGGGCTGAAGCTTTCTTT.